This TCR beta chain appears in the sequencing data of a study of T cells in Graves' hyperthyroidism and ophthalmopathy. This clonotype was seen at least ten times. Germline V gene data show CDR1 as SGHVS and CDR2 as FNYEAQ. The ends were cut back, 10 bases at V and 3 bases at J, with 18 bases in the middle. This CDR3 spans 15 amino acids. The CDR3 regions of TCR beta were amplified from RNA transcripts. Carried out on the TCR CDR3, a first-round RT-PCR used the HTBI primer set. TCRdb re-called the multiplex PCR reads through MiXCR, storing one row per CDR3 protein. The sample holds 500,000 to 650,000 distinct CDR3 sequences, over 15% seen once.

Sequenced material: blood. The chain employs TRBV7-6 and TRBJ2-2; D is unclear. This TCR was recovered from a woman under 30 with Graves' ophthalmopathy. In DNA, the CDR3 is TGTGCCAAGCCCGGCGTGGGGTGGGACACCGGGGAGCTGTTTTTT. This codes for CAKPGVGWDTGELFF.